This paragraph covers one TCR beta chain sequence. Its antigen is unknown. A far larger clone is only one base removed, so a read error is likely. CDR1 MDHEN and CDR2 SYDVKM come from the germline V gene. This CDR3 comprises 15 residues. Amplification of the TCR beta CDR3 (from genomic DNA) was done by two-round multiplex PCR. Amplification during the initial PCR round employed primers specific to each TRBV and TRBJ gene. TCRdb re-analysed the multiplex PCR reads in MiXCR, keeping a single row per CDR3 protein. The table lists approximately 23,000 distinct CDR3 sequences, approximately 40% of them singletons. This specimen belongs to a study of prognosis after radiotherapy for stage I lung cancer. Study-wide background: Every lung cancer patient of the non-small cell type was deemed medically inoperable.

Study results and limitations: Following stereotactic body radiation therapy, unique TCR clone counts fell, with a median of approximately 9,600 versus 7,200.

This TCR came from a donor at least 50 years old with non-small cell lung cancer. The sample in question was PBMCs, obtained before or after stereotactic body radiation therapy (not recorded which). The V and J genes are TRBV28 and TRBJ1-1, with 9 bases matching TRBD1. The J call is doubtful: the DNA matches TRBJ2-7 better. The CDR3 spells CASTPSRTGVNEQYF. The DNA for the CDR3 is TGTGCCAGCACCCCCTCCCGGACAGGGGTCAACGAGCAGTACTTC.